These 26 T cell receptor beta chains share one sample of origin, sequenced in a study of OX40 agonist ivuxolimab in advanced cancers. The data were produced by immunoSEQ multiplex PCR, yet TCRdb's version contains in-frame clones alone and is incomplete. Among about 88,000 clones listed, approximately 90% were seen once. The sample consisted of CD4+ or CD8+ T cells sorted from blood, taken in a trial of the OX40 agonist ivuxolimab. The receptor set was obtained from an adult with an advanced solid tumor such as melanoma, head and neck, liver or kidney cancer.

The chain is built from TRBV7-2 and TRBJ1-5; 11 bases line up with TRBD1. The CDR3 runs 15 residues. Germline V gene data show CDR1 as SGHTA and CDR2 as FQGNSA. The junction had 2 bases not matched to a gene; V was cut back by 1 base and J by 6 bases. The CDR3 loop is CASSLGDRGAQPQHF. As DNA, the CDR3 is TGTGCCAGCAGCTTAGGGGACAGGGGGGCTCAGCCCCAGCATTTT.

This chain connects TRBV9 to TRBJ2-2; 7 bases are a match to TRBD2. CDR3 length equals 16 residues. The germline V gene has CDR1 SGDLS and CDR2 YYNGEE. Trimming at V came to 2 bases and at J to 3 bases, leaving 7 bases not matched to a gene. The CDR3 region has the DNA TGTGCCAGCAGCGTCGCGGGAGTGGGGCACACCGGGGAGCTGTTTTTT. It codes for CASSVAGVGHTGELFF.

V gene TRBV5-4 combines with J gene TRBJ2-7, with 7 nucleotides matching TRBD2. Trimming at V came to 2 bases and at J to 2 bases, leaving 4 bases not matched to a gene. Germline V gene sequence: CDR1 SGHNT, CDR2 YYREEE (reference sequence). The CDR3 spans 14 residues. The CDR3 region has the DNA TGTGCCAGCAGCTTAAGCGGGACCCCCTACGAGCAGTACTTC. Residues: CASSLSGTPYEQYF.

This clone appeared a few times. This chain connects TRBV19 to TRBJ1-2; TRBD1 might be the D (6 bases). V lost 5 bases and J lost 3, with 13 bases in between. The CDR3 loop spans 14 amino acids. The germline V gene encodes CDR1 LNHDA and CDR2 SQIVND (reference sequence). DNA for the CDR3: TGTGCCAGTAGTGTCCAGGGGCTGGACTATGGCTACACCTTC. Its translation: CASSVQGLDYGYTF.

The genes are TRBV5-1 and TRBJ2-6; tentative D call: TRBD2 (5 bases). Germline V CDR1 and CDR2: SGHRS, YFSETQ. Between the trimmed V and J ends, which lost 4 bases and 1 base, there was a span of 18 bases. The CDR3 totals 18 residues. CDR3 in DNA: TGCGCCAGCAGCGGGCGCGGGCTCCAATCTTCTGGGGCCAACGTCCTGACTTTC. It specifies CASSGRGLQSSGANVLTF.

The chain employs TRBV20-1 and TRBJ1-1, with D unresolved. This CDR3 spans 11 amino acids. Trimming took 5 bases from V and 3 from J, leaving 7 bases between them. The germline V gene has CDR1 DFQATT and CDR2 SNEGSKA (reference sequence). The CDR3 protein is CSAPADTEAFF. For the CDR3, the DNA is TGCAGTGCTCCGGCTGACACTGAAGCTTTCTTT.

This clone appeared a few times. The chain carries TRBV6-1 and TRBJ1-5; possible D gene TRBD1, 5 bases. Germline CDR1 reads MNHNS; CDR2 reads SASEGT. This CDR3 has 16 residues. Trimming shortened V by 0 bases and J by 7 bases, and 16 bases separated the two germline ends. As DNA, the CDR3 is TGTGCCAGCAGTGAAGCGGCAGGGCGGTACGGGCAGCCCCAGCATTTT. Amino acids: CASSEAAGRYGQPQHF.

This rearrangement joins TRBV5-1 to TRBJ1-1; 10 bases match TRBD1. The V and J ends lost 0 bases and 8 bases, in that order; junction bases with no gene match: 1. The CDR3 has 13 amino acids. CDR1 and CDR2 (germline): SGHRS, YFSETQ. CDR3 nucleotide sequence: TGCGCCAGCAGCTTGGAGACAGGGGGCGAAGCTTTCTTT. It is translated as CASSLETGGEAFF. Full variable domain (rest looked up from reference TRBV5-1 and TRBJ1-1): KAGVTQTPRYLIKTRGQQVTLSCSPISGHRSVSWYQQTPGQGLQFLFEYFSETQRNKGNFPGRFSGRQFSNSRSEMNVSTLELGDSALYLCASSLETGGEAFFGQGTRLTVV.

The V call is TRBV5-1, the J call TRBJ1-2, with TRBD1 as a possible D gene (6 bases). The CDR3 consists of 12 residues. V lost 4 bases to trimming and J lost 7 bases, with 11 bases between them. Germline assignment: CDR1 SGHRS and CDR2 YFSETQ. This chain's CDR3 is CASSIGQSGYTF. CDR3 nucleotides: TGCGCCAGCAGCATAGGACAGAGTGGCTACACCTTC.

The V call is TRBV6-1, the J call TRBJ2-3; a weak D match, TRBD2 (6 bases). V was clipped by 2 bases and J by 1 base, with 10 bases between them. The CDR3 has 15 amino acids. Germline V gene data show CDR1 as MNHNS and CDR2 as SASEGT. The DNA for the CDR3 is TGTGCCAGCAGTGAATTAGCGGACCGCACAGATACGCAGTATTTT. It codes for CASSELADRTDTQYF.

The chain joins TRBV13 to TRBJ2-2; 8 bases match TRBD1. The CDR3 extends over 17 amino acids. With 3 bases clipped from V and 3 bases from J, the junction kept 9 bases outside the gene matches. Germline V gives CDR1 PRHDT, CDR2 FYEKMQ (reference sequence). CDR3 in DNA: TGTGCCAGCAGCTTTCTCAGGACAGGGATGGACACCGGGGAGCTGTTTTTT. Translating it yields CASSFLRTGMDTGELFF.

The chain joins TRBV9 to TRBJ1-5; D is uncertain. Germline V gene data show CDR1 as SGDLS and CDR2 as YYNGEE. The CDR3 covers 14 residues. Trimming removed 0 bases at V and 4 bases at J, with 8 bases between. CDR3 region: CASSVAPSNQPQHF. CDR3 coding DNA: TGTGCCAGCAGCGTAGCCCCCTCAAATCAGCCCCAGCATTTT.

The CDR3 loop reads CAISDHAASEQFF. DNA of the CDR3: TGTGCCATCAGTGATCATGCGGCATCTGAGCAGTTCTTC. The chain uses TRBV10-3 and TRBJ2-1, with D uncertain. Trimming took 3 bases from V and 9 from J, leaving 12 bases between them. This CDR3 spans 13 amino acids. CDR1 is ENHRY, CDR2 SYGVKD, per germline.

V gene TRBV5-1 combines with J gene TRBJ2-2, with 11 bases lining up with TRBD1. CDR1 and CDR2 from the germline V gene are SGHRS and YFSETQ. V trimming: 7 bases; J trimming: 7 bases; junction bases outside the gene matches: 6. The CDR3 has 14 amino acids. The CDR3 loop reads CASGQGARNGELFF. In DNA form, the CDR3 reads TGCGCCAGCGGACAGGGGGCGCGGAACGGGGAGCTGTTTTTT.

The chain recombines TRBV6-1 with TRBJ2-3; 7 bases map to TRBD2. There are 16 residues in the CDR3. Losses at the gene ends were 3 bases for V and 8 bases for J; bases not matched to a gene: 14. The germline gives CDR1 MNHNS, CDR2 SASEGT. CDR3 amino acids: CASSDRHGGPGGTQYF. The CDR3 DNA reads as TGTGCCAGCAGTGACCGCCACGGAGGCCCGGGGGGTACGCAGTATTTT.

In this sample, this clone turned up a few times. This rearrangement joins TRBV19 to TRBJ1-5; D gene uncertain. Trimming left V 5 bases short and J 5 bases short, with 10 bases between. This CDR3 has 13 residues. Germline loops: CDR1 LNHDA, CDR2 SQIVND (reference sequence). CDR3 in amino acids: CASSYRRDQPQHF. CDR3 DNA sequence: TGTGCCAGTAGTTATCGGAGGGATCAGCCCCAGCATTTT.

This chain uses TRBV5-1 with TRBJ2-1, with 10 bases identical to TRBD1. V was pared by 4 bases and J by 0 bases, with 1 base of the junction left unmatched. This CDR3 comprises 15 residues. CDR1 and CDR2 (germline): SGHRS, YFSETQ. CDR3 loop: CASSGTGASYNEQFF. In nucleotides, the CDR3 is TGCGCCAGCAGCGGGACAGGGGCCTCCTACAATGAGCAGTTCTTC. Combining the CDR3 with reference TRBV5-1 and TRBJ2-1 gives the whole variable domain KAGVTQTPRYLIKTRGQQVTLSCSPISGHRSVSWYQQTPGQGLQFLFEYFSETQRNKGNFPGRFSGRQFSNSRSEMNVSTLELGDSALYLCASSGTGASYNEQFFGPGTRLTVL.

This clone has just a few counts. The chain recombines TRBV5-1 with TRBJ2-3; 14 nucleotides agree with TRBD2. The CDR3 is 18 amino acids. V gave up 2 bases and J gave up 0 bases; unmatched junction bases: 5. The germline gives CDR1 SGHRS, CDR2 YFSETQ. CDR3 region: CASSLGLAGGRSTDTQYF. As DNA, the CDR3 is TGCGCCAGCAGCTTAGGACTAGCGGGGGGACGAAGCACAGATACGCAGTATTTT.

The table lists this clone with a count of one. The gene calls are TRBV28 and TRBJ1-4; 7 bases align to TRBD1. The length of the CDR3 is 14 residues. J lost 7 bases, V lost 4 bases, and 6 bases had no gene match. Per the germline V gene, CDR1 is MDHEN and CDR2 is SYDVKM. The CDR3 DNA reads TGTGCCAGCAGTTCCAGGGGGGGAGGTGAAAAACTGTTTTTT. Translating it yields CASSSRGGGEKLFF.

V usage is TRBV5-1 and J usage is TRBJ2-2; 7 bases match TRBD1. CDR1 and CDR2 (germline): SGHRS, YFSETQ. The CDR3 length is 16 residues. Trimming removed 0 bases from V and 1 base from J; junction bases left unmatched: 3. CDR3 bases: TGCGCCAGCAGCTTGGGGACAGGCCAGAACACCGGGGAGCTGTTTTTT. Its translation is CASSLGTGQNTGELFF. The entire variable domain, with the rest obtained from reference TRBV5-1 and TRBJ2-2, is as follows: KAGVTQTPRYLIKTRGQQVTLSCSPISGHRSVSWYQQTPGQGLQFLFEYFSETQRNKGNFPGRFSGRQFSNSRSEMNVSTLELGDSALYLCASSLGTGQNTGELFFGEGSRLTVL.

CDR3: CASSEVPPWTSGLYNEQFF. The CDR3 DNA reads TGTGCCAGCAGTGAGGTACCGCCTTGGACTAGCGGCCTGTACAATGAGCAGTTCTTC. This chain uses TRBV6-1 with TRBJ2-1; 10 nucleotides line up with TRBD2. Per germline, CDR1 MNHNS and CDR2 SASEGT. This CDR3 region has 19 residues. V gave up 3 bases and J gave up 4 bases; unmatched junction bases: 15.

This chain uses TRBV6-5 with TRBJ1-2; weak D call: TRBD1 (5 bases). CDR1 is MNHEY, CDR2 SVGAGI, per germline. Trimming left V 4 bases short and J 7 bases short, with 13 bases between. The CDR3 sequence is 13 residues long. The CDR3: CASSSPGTFGYTF. The CDR3 DNA reads as TGTGCCAGCAGTTCCCCCGGGACGTTTGGCTACACCTTC.

This clone was seen just once. The chain recombines TRBV27 with TRBJ1-2; D not certain. The CDR3 sequence is 13 residues long. Trimming cost V 4 bases and J 8 bases, with 14 bases left between them. The germline V gene has CDR1 MNHEY and CDR2 SMNVEV (reference sequence). CDR3 sequence (DNA): TGTGCCAGCAGTTCGAGCTTGGGAGGGGGCTACACCTTC. Translation: CASSSSLGGGYTF.

DNA for the CDR3: TGTGCCACCAGCAGAGAGGGGACGTCCAATCAGCCCCAGCATTTT. It is translated as CATSREGTSNQPQHF. This chain joins TRBV15 and TRBJ1-5; the D gene is possibly TRBD1 (5 bases). Looked up from germline, CDR1 is LNHNV and CDR2 is YYDKDF (reference sequence). Trimming removed 0 bases from V and 3 bases from J, with 9 bases in between. This CDR3 contains 15 residues.

The rearrangement links TRBV27 to TRBJ2-5, with D perhaps assigned TRBD1 or TRBD2 (6 bases each). This CDR3 contains 14 residues. Germline V lookup: CDR1 MNHEY, CDR2 SMNVEV (reference sequence). Trimming stripped 1 base from V and 6 bases from J, with 12 bases between. DNA of the CDR3: TGTGCCAGCAGTTTATTGGGGGGCGGGAAGACCCAGTACTTC. This encodes CASSLLGGGKTQYF.

The rearrangement uses TRBV4-1 and TRBJ2-7; either TRBD1 or TRBD2 may supply D (7 bases each). V was clipped by 0 bases and J by 2 bases, with 17 bases between them. The CDR3 contains 17 residues. Germline V lookup: CDR1 MGHRA, CDR2 YSYEKL. CDR3 DNA: TGCGCCAGCAGCCAAGAAAGCCGGCAGGGGGGGGCCTACGAGCAGTACTTC. Protein product: CASSQESRQGGAYEQYF.